This TCR beta chain was found in a study of cytomegalovirus exposure and HLA in healthy donors. Turning to the study itself: The early release's HLA-typed donors yielded 78 million or so unique TCRs. Overall study findings and caveats: In a later analysis, at a false discovery rate of 0.05, 16,951 TCR beta sequences were associated with HLA alleles. It was approximately 150 TCR beta chains that were listed as cytomegalovirus-associated.

About this clone: Its antigen is not known.

CDR3 length: 14 residues. The V and J ends lost 2 bases and 0 bases respectively, with 8 bases between them. The germline gives CDR1 GTSNPN, CDR2 SVGIG (reference sequence). Both 60 Vbeta primers and 13 Jbeta primers went into the PCR. The table came from immunoSEQ multiplex PCR; TCRdb's copy has only in-frame clones and leaves some out. The sample contains 160,000 or so clones, approximately 88% of which appear only once. The TCR originated in a woman aged 18-29 years in good health and CMV-seronegative. Sequencing was performed on PBMCs. V usage is TRBV30 and J usage is TRBJ1-3; D remains unclear. CDR3 protein: CAWSRRSSGNTIYF. The DNA of the CDR3 is TGTGCCTGGAGTAGGAGGAGCTCTGGAAACACCATATATTTT.